Listed below are T cell receptor beta chains from one sample, sequenced in a study of sequential checkpoint blockade in melanoma. The assay was immunoSEQ multiplex PCR, and TCRdb's table has in-frame clones only and misses some. The table shows tens of thousands of clones, with roughly 91% occurring only once. The sequenced sample was CD8+ T cells sorted from blood (inferred from file names), obtained from a patient given nivolumab and ipilimumab in sequence. All receptors derive from a human donor with melanoma. CDR3s include the opening cysteine and the closing phenylalanine or tryptophan. Fields, in order: CDR3 DNA, CDR3 protein, D gene, V gene, J gene, clone size. The D gene is left open where the match is weak. A clone size is listed for some rows: how often the clone was seen (once, few, many), or a class if it is expanded.

TGTGCCAGCAGTCTCCGGTTCGGGACAGTTAGTGGCTACACCTTC	CASSLRFGTVSGYTF	TRBD1	TRBV28	TRBJ1-2	NA
TGTGCCAGCAGCCAGGGGCAGGGGGCTGGAAACACCATATATTTT	CASSQGQGAGNTIYF	TRBD1	TRBV4-2	TRBJ1-3	NA
TGTGCCACCAGCGCCACCGGGACAAAAGATGAAAAACTGTTTTTT	CATSATGTKDEKLFF	NA	TRBV15	TRBJ1-4	NA
TGTGCCAGCATTCAGTGGGGGGGGGCCTTCAATGAGCAGTTCTTC	CASIQWGGAFNEQFF	NA	TRBV5-6	TRBJ2-1	NA
TGTGCCAGCAGCCCAGACAGGGGGAGGGAAGAGACCCAGTACTTC	CASSPDRGREETQYF	TRBD1	TRBV13	TRBJ2-5	NA
TGCAGCGTTGAGTGGAGGGCCACTGAAGCTTTCTTT	CSVEWRATEAFF	NA	TRBV29-1	TRBJ1-1	NA
TGTGCCAGCAGCTCCAGCACGGGACTAGAAGAGACCCAGTACTTC	CASSSSTGLEETQYF	TRBD2	TRBV11-2	TRBJ2-5	NA
TGTGCCACCAGCAGTCAGGCGACGAACACCGGGGAGCTGTTTTTT	CATSSQATNTGELFF	NA	TRBV15	TRBJ2-2	NA
TGCGCCAGCAGCCAACAGCGGGTTCAGGCTTACAATGAGCAGTTCTTC	CASSQQRVQAYNEQFF	NA	TRBV4-3	TRBJ2-1	NA
TGTGCCAGCAGCTTAGACGTGCCTAGCGGGGGACTAGGCACAGATACGCAGTATTTT	CASSLDVPSGGLGTDTQYF	TRBD2	TRBV7-9	TRBJ2-3	NA
TGTGCCAGCAGTTCCCTTACAGGGATAGGTTCACCCCTCCACTTT	CASSSLTGIGSPLHF	NA	TRBV28	TRBJ1-6	NA
TGCGCCAGCAGCCAAGATCGAGGGGGTCCTGAAGCTTTCTTT	CASSQDRGGPEAFF	NA	TRBV4-3	TRBJ1-1	NA
TGTGCCAGCAGCTTAACCCCCTACAGGGGTGAGACCCAGTACTTC	CASSLTPYRGETQYF	TRBD1	TRBV7-6	TRBJ2-5	once
TGTGTCAGCAGCACTCGGAGGAGCGTGACCAAAAACATTCAGTACTTC	CVSSTRRSVTKNIQYF	NA	TRBV27	TRBJ2-4	NA
TGTGCCAGCAGCCTCCGGGACAGGGCGGCAGATACGCAGTATTTT	CASSLRDRAADTQYF	NA	TRBV21-1	TRBJ2-3	NA
TGTGCCAGCAGTCCTCTAGCGGGAGTGGATTCCTACGAGCAGTACTTC	CASSPLAGVDSYEQYF	TRBD2	TRBV11-2	TRBJ2-7	NA
TGTGCCAGCATCACCGACCGGAGCTCCTACAATGAGCAGTTCTTC	CASITDRSSYNEQFF	NA	TRBV7-9	TRBJ2-1	NA
TGTGCCAGCAGTTTTGAGGGGGCGGATGGGACAGATACGCAGTATTTT	CASSFEGADGTDTQYF	TRBD1	TRBV27	TRBJ2-3	NA
TGTGCCAGCAGCTTCAAATTAGGTAGCGGGAGCTACGAGCAGTACTTC	CASSFKLGSGSYEQYF	TRBD2	TRBV11-2	TRBJ2-7	NA
TGTGCCAGCAGTTTTGGTAGAAATGAGCAGTTCTTC	CASSFGRNEQFF	NA	TRBV27	TRBJ2-1	NA
TGTGCCAGCAGCGCAACAGGGTCCACCGGGGAGCTGTTTTTT	CASSATGSTGELFF	NA	TRBV27	TRBJ2-2	once
TGTGCCAGCAGCCAAGTCGGGACAGGGCTCTACGAGCAGTACTTC	CASSQVGTGLYEQYF	TRBD1	TRBV4-2	TRBJ2-7	NA
TGTGCCAGCAGCTTAATTCAGGATACGCAGTATTTT	CASSLIQDTQYF	NA	TRBV11-2	TRBJ2-3	NA
TGTGCCAGCAGCTTAGGTGCGAGCGGGGGGGCCTTCGAGCAGTTCTTC	CASSLGASGGAFEQFF	TRBD2	TRBV13	TRBJ2-1	NA
TGTGCCTGGAGTGTACTAGCGGGAGTTGAGCAGTTCTTC	CAWSVLAGVEQFF	TRBD2	TRBV30	TRBJ2-1	NA
TGTGCCAGCCTGACAGGAAGGTATAATTCACCCCTCCACTTT	CASLTGRYNSPLHF	NA	TRBV2	TRBJ1-6	NA
TGTGCCAGCAGCCCCAACGGGGGGCGCACAGATACGCAGTATTTT	CASSPNGGRTDTQYF	NA	TRBV28	TRBJ2-3	NA
TGTGCCAGCAGTTCCGTTATAGCGGGGGGGCGATACAATGAGCAGTTCTTC	CASSSVIAGGRYNEQFF	TRBD2	TRBV27	TRBJ2-1	NA
TGTGCCAGCAGCCCCCAGTTCGGGGAGTCGAGGCTAATACAAGAGACCCAGTACTTC	CASSPQFGESRLIQETQYF	NA	TRBV7-9	TRBJ2-5	NA
TGTGCCAGCAGCTATTCGAGCGGAAAACTGTTTTTT	CASSYSSGKLFF	NA	TRBV7-9	TRBJ1-4	NA
TGTGCCAGCAGCCCCACGGGTAGCGGAACAGATACGCAGTATTTT	CASSPTGSGTDTQYF	NA	TRBV7-9	TRBJ2-3	once
TGTGCCAGCAGTTTTTTGGGGGCGCTATCTAACTATGGCTACACCTTC	CASSFLGALSNYGYTF	NA	TRBV28	TRBJ1-2	NA
TGTGCCAGTAGTATCACAGGGAACACCGGGGAGCTGTTTTTT	CASSITGNTGELFF	NA	TRBV19	TRBJ2-2	NA
TGCAGCGTTGTGGAGGGAATAAGGAATGAGCAGTTCTTC	CSVVEGIRNEQFF	NA	TRBV29-1	TRBJ2-1	NA
TGTGCCAGCAGCCCCCGACTAGCGGGTTTGTACGAGCAGTACTTC	CASSPRLAGLYEQYF	TRBD2	TRBV7-9	TRBJ2-7	NA
TGTGCCAGCAGTTTAGGGCCGGGACAGGGTTACAATGAGCAGTTCTTC	CASSLGPGQGYNEQFF	TRBD1	TRBV27	TRBJ2-1	NA
TGTGCCAGCAGCAACTTACTGGGAGGCACTGAAGCTTTCTTT	CASSNLLGGTEAFF	NA	TRBV27	TRBJ1-1	NA
TGTGCCAGCAGCGCCGGAGGGGGACTAGCGAGCCATGAGCAGTTCTTC	CASSAGGGLASHEQFF	TRBD2	TRBV9	TRBJ2-1	NA
TGTGCCAGCAGTGTTGCGGGAGGTTTGAACACCGGGGAGCTGTTTTTT	CASSVAGGLNTGELFF	TRBD2	TRBV2	TRBJ2-2	once
TGTGCCAGCAGTCTCAACCCGGACTCGGGAAAAGGCTACACCTTC	CASSLNPDSGKGYTF	NA	TRBV6-6	TRBJ1-2	NA
TGTGCCAGCAGTGTACGAGACAGTGAGGTAGAAGCCCAGCATTTT	CASSVRDSEVEAQHF	NA	TRBV2	TRBJ1-5	NA
TGTGCCAGCAGTCAGGGACTAGCGGGAGCGCGTGAGTTCTTC	CASSQGLAGAREFF	TRBD2	TRBV27	TRBJ2-1	once
TGTGCCAGCAGCTTAGCTCCCACTAGCGGGGGGGCGATAGGGAATGAGCAGTTCTTC	CASSLAPTSGGAIGNEQFF	TRBD2	TRBV5-6	TRBJ2-1	NA
TGTGCCAGCAGCTTAAGGTTTTCCGATGACCGGACAGGGAAAAACATTCAGTACTTC	CASSLRFSDDRTGKNIQYF	TRBD1	TRBV13	TRBJ2-4	NA
TGTGCCAGCAGTTTTGGGGGGGCAGGTTCACCCCTCCACTTT	CASSFGGAGSPLHF	NA	TRBV27	TRBJ1-6	NA
TGCGCCAGCAGCTTGGTCGCAGATACGCAGTATTTT	CASSLVADTQYF	NA	TRBV5-1	TRBJ2-3	few
TGCGCCAGCAGCTTGACAGGGGGAATCCAAGAGACCCAGTACTTC	CASSLTGGIQETQYF	TRBD1	TRBV5-1	TRBJ2-5	NA
TGTGCCAGCAGCCTGGGGGGGAACTATGGCTACACCTTC	CASSLGGNYGYTF	NA	TRBV6-5	TRBJ1-2	NA
TGTGCCAGCAGCGCCCACCTTCCGCCCCTAGCGCAGTATTTT	CASSAHLPPLAQYF	NA	TRBV9	TRBJ2-3	NA
TGTGCCAGTAGTTCACAGGGGAGACACACCGGGGAGCTGTTTTTT	CASSSQGRHTGELFF	TRBD1	TRBV19	TRBJ2-2	NA
TGTGCCAGCAGCGCTAGCGGGAGCTCCTACAATGAGCAGTTCTTC	CASSASGSSYNEQFF	TRBD2	TRBV4-2	TRBJ2-1	few
TGTGCCAGCAGCTTAGGGGTGACTAGCGGGACAGATACGCAGTATTTT	CASSLGVTSGTDTQYF	TRBD2	TRBV7-3	TRBJ2-3	NA
TGTGCCAGCAGTGAATGGGGGCATAACCAAGAGACCCAGTACTTC	CASSEWGHNQETQYF	NA	TRBV25-1	TRBJ2-5	NA
TGTGCCAGCAACGACCTTCGGGAGTTTGGCACTGAAGCTTTCTTT	CASNDLREFGTEAFF	NA	TRBV9	TRBJ1-1	NA
TGTGCCTGGACCACCTCTCTGGGGAGGGATAGAACTAACTATGGCTACACCTTC	CAWTTSLGRDRTNYGYTF	NA	TRBV30	TRBJ1-2	NA